The clone carrying this T cell receptor beta chain was seen only a few times. Its matching antigen is unknown. One end of the junction does not line up with germline, which may come from a read error. Samples were assayed with immunoSEQ v3.0 at survey level. Data came from immunoSEQ multiplex PCR; TCRdb stores just in-frame clones and leaves some out. This sample has fewer than 30,000 clones; roughly 88% occur once, and the top ten carry under 6%. This entry comes from a study of long-term antiretroviral therapy in people with HIV. The wider study: Samples from the earliest time points predate the 2015 immediate-ART recommendation by about a decade.

Germline V gives CDR1 MNHEY, CDR2 SVGAGI. The CDR3 is 13 residues long. Study results and limitations: Blood was collected between 2004 and 2017, possibly under older ART regimens. Researchers lacked any data on ART adherence, viral resistance or therapy changes. It was observed that HIV repertoires exhibited narrower CDR3 length ranges than controls.

The receptor was isolated from a man younger than 40 with HIV. V usage is TRBV6-5 and J usage is TRBJ2-7; D unclear. The sequences come from unsorted PBMCs, collected about 4.3 years after starting antiretroviral therapy. For the CDR3, the DNA is TGTGCCAGCAGTTACAGTGCCTCCTTCGAGCAGTACTTC. Its translation: CASSYSASFEQYF.